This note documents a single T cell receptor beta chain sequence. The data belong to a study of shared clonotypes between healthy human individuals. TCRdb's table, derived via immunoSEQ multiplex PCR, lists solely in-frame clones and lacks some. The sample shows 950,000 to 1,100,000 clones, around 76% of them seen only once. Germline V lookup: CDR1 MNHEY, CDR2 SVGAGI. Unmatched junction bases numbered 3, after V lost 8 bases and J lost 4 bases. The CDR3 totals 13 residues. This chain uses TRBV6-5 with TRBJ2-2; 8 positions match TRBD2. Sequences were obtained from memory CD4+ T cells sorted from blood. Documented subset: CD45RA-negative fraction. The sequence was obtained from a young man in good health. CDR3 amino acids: CASAGGGTGELFF. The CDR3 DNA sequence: TGTGCCAGCGCGGGGGGAGGCACCGGGGAGCTGTTTTTT.